The 17 T cell receptor beta chains reported below all come from one sample, sequenced in a study of blood T cell repertoires in COVID-19. The table came from immunoSEQ multiplex PCR; TCRdb's copy has only in-frame clones and leaves some out. The data show over 250,000 clones, with 65% to 90% seen just once and around 13% held by the top ten. The sample comprised peripheral blood. The receptors shown here come from a woman aged 70-85 years with COVID-19, enrolled during active disease.

This chain connects TRBV28 to TRBJ1-3; D not resolved. Trimming took 3 bases from V and 0 from J, leaving 12 bases between them. This CDR3 spans 16 amino acids. Germline CDR1 and CDR2: MDHEN and SYDVKM. The CDR3 sequence is CASSFGPNPSGNTIYF. CDR3 sequence (DNA): TGTGCCAGCAGTTTTGGGCCGAACCCCTCTGGAAACACCATATATTTT.

The rearrangement uses TRBV5-6 and TRBJ1-2; TRBD1 aligns across 8 bases. The length of the CDR3 is 15 residues. Germline V gene data show CDR1 as SGHDT and CDR2 as YYEEEE. After removal of 0 bases from V and 8 bases from J, the junction contained 9 bases not matched to a gene. As DNA, the CDR3 is TGTGCCAGCAGCTTGGTGGTCTGGACAGGGAAGGGCTACACCTTC. It codes for CASSLVVWTGKGYTF.

This clone showed up just once. CDR3 coding DNA: TGTGCCAGCAGCTGGGCGGGGCATAGCAATCAGCCCCAGCATTTT. It translates to CASSWAGHSNQPQHF. This sequence joins TRBV7-2 and TRBJ1-5; maybe TRBD1 (5 bases). Germline lookup yields CDR1 SGHTA and CDR2 FQGNSA. CDR3 length: 15 amino acids. V lost 4 bases and J lost 0, with 10 bases in between.

The rearrangement joins TRBV7-9 to TRBJ2-7, with TRBD1 as a possible D gene (6 bases). The CDR3 length is 15 residues. The germline V and J ends were trimmed by 5 bases and 6 bases, with 20 bases remaining between them. Germline V CDR1 and CDR2: SEHNR, FQNEAQ (reference sequence). The chain's CDR3 is CASSGTGFFQREQYF. The CDR3 DNA sequence: TGTGCCAGCAGCGGTACAGGGTTTTTTCAACGCGAGCAGTACTTC.

The CDR3 DNA reads as TGTGCCAGCAGCCACGGTTATGGCTACACCTTC. Translated: CASSHGYGYTF. This chain joins TRBV3-1 (or the pseudogene TRBV3-2) and TRBJ1-2; no firm D call. Germline V gene lookup returns CDR1 LGHDT and CDR2 YNNKEL (reference sequence). There are 11 residues in the CDR3. The germline V and J ends were trimmed by 3 bases and 5 bases, with 4 bases remaining between them.

V is TRBV2 and J is TRBJ2-1; perhaps TRBD1 as D (6 bases). The CDR3 runs 14 residues. Trimming removed 5 bases from V and 1 base from J, with 9 bases in between. The germline V gene encodes CDR1 SNHLY and CDR2 FYNNEI. The CDR3 loop reads CASSQQGSYNEQFF. In nucleotides, the CDR3 is TGTGCCAGCAGTCAACAGGGTTCCTACAATGAGCAGTTCTTC. Combining the CDR3 with reference TRBV2 and TRBJ2-1 gives the whole variable domain EPEVTQTPSHQVTQMGQEVILRCVPISNHLYFYWYRQILGQKVEFLVSFYNNEISEKSEIFDDQFSVERPDGSNFTLKIRSTKLEDSAMYFCASSQQGSYNEQFFGPGTRLTVL.

This clone was observed once. The gene calls are TRBV27 and TRBJ1-2, with D hard to call. Looked up from germline, CDR1 is MNHEY and CDR2 is SMNVEV (reference sequence). The CDR3 extends over 15 amino acids. V was shortened by 2 bases and J by 1 base, with 11 bases between the two germline ends. The CDR3 spells CASSLEAGGNYGYTF. As DNA, the CDR3 is TGTGCCAGCAGTTTAGAGGCAGGAGGTAACTATGGCTACACCTTC.

This clone appeared a single time. The genes are TRBV6-5 and TRBJ1-5; TRBD1 matches at 7 bases. This CDR3 contains 14 residues. J gave up 6 bases and V 6 bases, and 8 bases lay outside the gene matches. Germline CDR1 is MNHEY and CDR2 is SVGAGI. DNA of the CDR3: TGTGCCAGCAGCAGACAGGGAGGAAGTCAGCCCCAGCATTTT. Translating it yields CASSRQGGSQPQHF.

In this sample, this clone turned up a few times. This rearrangement joins TRBV19 to TRBJ1-2; D is unresolved. V lost 8 bases, J lost 3 bases, and 13 bases lay in between. CDR1 and CDR2 (germline): LNHDA, SQIVND (reference sequence). This CDR3 is built from 13 residues. CDR3 protein: CASSPVGDYGYTF. CDR3 DNA: TGTGCCAGTTCCCCAGTCGGAGACTATGGCTACACCTTC.

The chain uses TRBV10-3 and TRBJ1-1; TRBD1 agrees at 10 bases. The germline V gene has CDR1 ENHRY and CDR2 SYGVKD. The CDR3 sequence is 16 residues long. V lost 8 bases, J lost 6 bases, and 15 bases stayed unmatched. The CDR3 loop reads CAISGQGTIISSEAFF. The CDR3 bases are TGTGCCATCTCGGGACAGGGGACCATTATCTCATCTGAAGCTTTCTTT.

The CDR3 protein is CASSQGAALQETQYF. The DNA for the CDR3 is TGTGCCAGCAGCCAAGGCGCGGCGCTGCAAGAGACCCAGTACTTC. The chain recombines TRBV3-1 (or the pseudogene TRBV3-2) with TRBJ2-5; unclear D gene. The CDR3 spans 15 residues. Germline loops: CDR1 LGHDT, CDR2 YNNKEL (reference sequence). V lost 1 base and J 2 bases, leaving 11 bases between the germline ends.

This clone was recorded once. The genes are TRBV4-3 and TRBJ1-6; 8 bases match TRBD1. The CDR3 has 15 amino acids. Germline CDR1 LGHNA, CDR2 YSLEER. The V and J ends lost 5 bases and 7 bases, in that order; junction bases with no gene match: 7. In nucleotides, the CDR3 is TGCGCCAGCAGCGCAACAGGGGGGGGAAATTCACCCCTCCACTTT. This codes for CASSATGGGNSPLHF.

The gene calls are TRBV28 and TRBJ2-3, with a possible D match to TRBD1 (6 bases). V was clipped by 6 bases and J by 1 base, with 14 bases between them. Germline V gene data show CDR1 as MDHEN and CDR2 as SYDVKM. The CDR3 is 15 residues long. The CDR3 is CASSFAGAGTDTQYF. CDR3 in DNA: TGTGCCAGCAGCTTCGCAGGGGCGGGCACAGATACGCAGTATTTT.

This clone was recorded only once. The genes are TRBV18 and TRBJ2-7; 9 bases are shared with TRBD1. V gave up 0 bases and J gave up 7 bases; unmatched junction bases: 7. The CDR3 loop spans 15 amino acids. CDR1 and CDR2 (germline): KGHSH, LQKENI. CDR3 bases: TGTGCCAGCTCACCACCGGTAGGACAGGGGCGGGAGCAGTACTTC. This translates into CASSPPVGQGREQYF.

The rearrangement links TRBV3-1 (or the pseudogene TRBV3-2) to TRBJ1-1, with D perhaps matching TRBD1 (5 bases). Trimming stripped 1 base from V and 3 bases from J, with 9 bases between. CDR3 length: 14 amino acids. Germline V CDR1 and CDR2: LGHDT, YNNKEL (reference sequence). CDR3 loop: CASSQGIGDTEAFF. CDR3 in DNA: TGTGCCAGCAGCCAAGGTATAGGGGACACTGAAGCTTTCTTT.

This clone was seen repeatedly, ten times or more. The chain joins TRBV5-1 to TRBJ1-6; TRBD1 aligns across 8 bases. Germline CDR1 and CDR2: SGHRS and YFSETQ. The CDR3 runs 15 residues. Germline trimming cut 4 bases from V and 6 bases from J; bases unmatched to any gene: 6. The CDR3 protein is CASSRRDRINSPLHF. The CDR3 coding sequence is TGCGCCAGCAGCCGAAGGGACAGGATTAATTCACCCCTCCACTTT. Together with reference TRBV5-1 and TRBJ1-6, the CDR3 gives the full variable domain: KAGVTQTPRYLIKTRGQQVTLSCSPISGHRSVSWYQQTPGQGLQFLFEYFSETQRNKGNFPGRFSGRQFSNSRSEMNVSTLELGDSALYLCASSRRDRINSPLHFGNGTRLTVT.

CDR3 DNA: TGTGCCAGCAGCGTAGTGGAGAGTCCGAATGAGCAGTTCTTC. Residues: CASSVVESPNEQFF. V usage is TRBV9 and J usage is TRBJ2-1; D gene uncertain. The CDR3 is made up of 14 amino acids. CDR1 SGDLS and CDR2 YYNGEE come from the germline V gene. The germline V and J ends were trimmed by 0 bases and 7 bases, with 11 bases remaining between them.